This T cell receptor beta chain was sequenced for a study of CD8 T cells in Susac syndrome. Random-hexamer reverse transcription was applied to roughly 0.5 to 1 ug RNA. Amplification of the TCR beta CDR3 was carried out by immunoSEQ multiplex PCR, which spanned a total of 54 Vbeta and 13 Jbeta segments. From the immunoSEQ multiplex PCR reads, TCRdb called clonotypes with MiXCR, one entry per CDR3 protein. The table includes fewer than 350,000 distinct CDR3 sequences, approximately 85% detected once. Points on this clonotype: As yet, its antigen is unknown.

Findings of the study overall: The study's TCR sequencing and HLA analysis covered a relatively small number of individuals, and the study acknowledged this.

The sequence was collected from a human donor with multiple sclerosis. Source material: CD8+ T cells from PBMCs.

The CDR3 bases are TGTGCCAGCAGCTTAGGCGCCAGGGAGACCTATGGCTACACCTTC. This gives the protein CASSLGARETYGYTF. The chain couples TRBV13 to TRBJ1-2, with a tentative D call TRBD1 (5 bases). The CDR3 is 15 residues long. Trimming removed 0 bases from V and 4 bases from J, with 12 bases in between. Looked up from germline, CDR1 is PRHDT and CDR2 is FYEKMQ (reference sequence).